This entry features one T cell receptor beta chain sequence. The antigen is unknown. The sample belongs to a study of blood T cells in healthy people across ages. The overall study: About one barcoded beta molecule per two T cells was the capture yield of template switching. Study-wide results and caveats: Donor CMV status, an unknown factor, possibly confounded changes in expanded clonotypes.

CDR1 is LGHNA, CDR2 YNFKEQ, per germline. Trimming took 0 bases from V and 9 from J; bases not matched to a gene: 7. The CDR3 contains 14 residues. A sample-barcoded 5' primer and a J-beta primer mix were used in a second PCR of roughly 7 to 11 cycles. TCRdb reprocessed the 5' RACE reads via MiXCR and lists one record per CDR3 protein. The data show 660,000 or so distinct CDR3 sequences, 58% seen once. The donors, all healthy, were Caucasians living in Russia, aged about 6 to 95. The chain carries TRBV4-2 and TRBJ2-5; 7 nucleotides match TRBD2. The source of this sequence is a man aged 55-75 years in good health. The sample taken for sequencing was blood. The CDR3 DNA reads as TGTGCCAGCAGCCAAGAGGGGTCAGGGAGGGCCCAGTACTTC. Translation gives CASSQEGSGRAQYF.